This T cell receptor (beta chain) was observed in a study of persistence of HIV-infected CD4 T cells. Whole-study results and caveats: Degenerate expanded CDR3beta sequences were enriched among CMV- and Gag-responding cells.

The V end lost 0 bases, the J end lost 3 bases, and 6 bases lay between the germline ends. The CDR3 is 14 amino acids. Germline assignment: CDR1 SGHNT and CDR2 YYREEE (reference sequence). The libraries were made with immunoSEQ version 4 in survey mode. Template was genomic DNA at 7.5 to 10 ng/uL, with up to about 1 ug used per sample. Produced via immunoSEQ multiplex PCR; TCRdb's table is partial and in-frame only. The top ten hold about 0.78% of the sample, which has roughly 34,000 clones, approximately 80% seen once. Stimulation used approximately 9.1 ug/mL lysate from CMV-infected fibroblasts. Sorted nonresponding memory CD4+ T cells were CD40L-negative, CD69-negative, CD45RO-high. A word on this clone: Antigen specificity is unknown.

The sample was CD4+ T cells sorted from PBMCs after roughly 18-hour stimulation, taken from a patient who received antiretroviral therapy. The V call is TRBV5-4, the J call TRBJ2-2; D gene unclear. The clonotype was recovered from an adult man with HIV who was CMV-seropositive. The CDR3 coding sequence is TGTGCCAGCAGCTTGGGTAGGTACACCGGGGAGCTGTTTTTT. Protein: CASSLGRYTGELFF.